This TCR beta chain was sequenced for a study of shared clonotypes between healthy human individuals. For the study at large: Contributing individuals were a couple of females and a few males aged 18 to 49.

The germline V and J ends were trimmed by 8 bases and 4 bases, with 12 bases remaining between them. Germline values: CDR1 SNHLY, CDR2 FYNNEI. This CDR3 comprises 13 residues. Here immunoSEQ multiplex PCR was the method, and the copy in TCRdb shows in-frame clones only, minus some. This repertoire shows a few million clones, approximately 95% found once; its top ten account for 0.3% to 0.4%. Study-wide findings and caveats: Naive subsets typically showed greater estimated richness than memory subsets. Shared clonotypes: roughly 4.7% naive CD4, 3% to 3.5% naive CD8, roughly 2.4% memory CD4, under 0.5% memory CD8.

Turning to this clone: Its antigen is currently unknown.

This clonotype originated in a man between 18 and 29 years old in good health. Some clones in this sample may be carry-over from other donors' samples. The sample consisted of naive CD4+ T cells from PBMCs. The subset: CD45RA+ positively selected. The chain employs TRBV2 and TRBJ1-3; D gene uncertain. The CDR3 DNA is TGTGCCAGCGTGGGCAGCAGAGGAAACACCATATATTTT. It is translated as CASVGSRGNTIYF.